This TCR beta chain was captured in a study of spatial heterogeneity in lung cancer. In the study overall: Every unique TCR and UMI combination, on average, appeared more than ten times in raw reads. General study points: Of tumor T cells, an estimated coverage of around 7% was reached for alpha chains and roughly 14% for beta chains. Counts of expanded intratumoral alpha and beta TCRs tracked tumor mutation counts.

The CDR3 covers 17 residues. V gave up 2 bases and J gave up 1 base; unmatched junction bases: 2. The V gene's germline CDR1 is MGHRA and CDR2 YSYEKL. The study tagged each TCR cDNA molecule with a unique molecular identifier. TCRdb redid the calling of the 5' RACE reads with MiXCR, one entry per CDR3 protein. The sample shows about 13,000 distinct CDR3 sequences, 4.5% to 6% of them seen only once. This clonotype was found many times. Its antigen remains unknown. Time point meaning: sample taken at primary tumor resection. There were 72 donors, all of them untreated patients with early-stage non-small cell lung cancer.

This sequence joins TRBV4-1 and TRBJ2-1; 13 bases are a match to TRBD2. The sequence derives from a female donor with early-stage non-small cell lung cancer. The sample was lung tumor tissue, taken at surgery. DNA of the CDR3: TGCGCCAGCAGCCAACGGACTAGCGGGGGTTCCTACAATGAGCAGTTCTTC. Translating gives CASSQRTSGGSYNEQFF.